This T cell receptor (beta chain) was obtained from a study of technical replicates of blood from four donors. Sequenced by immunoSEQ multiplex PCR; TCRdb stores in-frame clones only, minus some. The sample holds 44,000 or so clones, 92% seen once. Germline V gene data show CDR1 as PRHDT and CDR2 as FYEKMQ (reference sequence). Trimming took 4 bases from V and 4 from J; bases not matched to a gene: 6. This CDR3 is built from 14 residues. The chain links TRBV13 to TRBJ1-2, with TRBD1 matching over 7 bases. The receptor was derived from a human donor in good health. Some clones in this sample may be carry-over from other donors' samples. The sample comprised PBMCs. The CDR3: CASSSTGVGYGYTF. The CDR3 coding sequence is TGTGCCAGCAGCTCAACAGGGGTCGGCTATGGCTACACCTTC.